One sample yielded the 13 T cell receptor beta chains listed below, sequenced in a study of siplizumab effects on memory and regulatory T cells. Assay used: immunoSEQ multiplex PCR; TCRdb lists only in-frame clones, some missing. This table has 60,000 to 65,000 clones, roughly 85% appearing once. The specimen sequenced was memory CD4+ T cells sorted from blood. The source of these receptors is a human donor in good health.

CDR3 DNA: TGTGCCAGCAGCTTATTGAGCGGGGGGGCTGCAGATACGCAGTATTTT. Translation: CASSLLSGGAADTQYF. The J gene is TRBJ2-3, the V gene TRBV7-2; 10 bases align to TRBD2. The CDR3 loop spans 16 amino acids. The ends lost 2 bases at V and 4 bases at J; junction bases unmatched: 6. Germline lookup yields CDR1 SGHTA and CDR2 FQGNSA.

The chain combines TRBV19 with TRBJ2-5, with 13 nucleotides matching TRBD2. After removal of 5 bases from V and 3 bases from J, the junction contained 6 bases not matched to a gene. CDR1 is LNHDA, CDR2 SQIVND, per germline (reference sequence). CDR3 length: 16 amino acids. CDR3 region: CASSSRLAGGKETQYF. In nucleotides, the CDR3 is TGTGCCAGTAGTTCGAGACTAGCGGGGGGCAAAGAGACCCAGTACTTC.

This chain uses TRBV5-5 with TRBJ1-1, with 7 bases fitting TRBD1. V shed 4 bases, J shed 5 bases, and the junction held 5 bases outside the gene matches. Germline values: CDR1 SGHKS, CDR2 YYEKEE (reference sequence). This CDR3 has 13 amino acids. The chain's CDR3 is CASSPDRATEAFF. The CDR3 nucleotides read TGTGCCAGCAGCCCAGACAGGGCTACTGAAGCTTTCTTT.

The chain combines TRBV28 with TRBJ2-7, with a weak D call TRBD1 (5 bases). Trimming left V 3 bases short and J 3 bases short, with 15 bases between. From germline, CDR1 is MDHEN and CDR2 SYDVKM. This CDR3 has 15 residues. In DNA, the CDR3 is TGTGCCAGCAGTTTCGTCAGGGCAAGGAGCTACGAGCAGTACTTC. Translating gives CASSFVRARSYEQYF.

The chain uses TRBV18 and TRBJ1-1; TRBD1 agrees at 12 bases. The trim removed 8 bases at V and 1 base at J, leaving 5 bases unmatched. The CDR3 sequence is 15 residues long. The germline gives CDR1 KGHSH, CDR2 LQKENI. This chain's CDR3 is CASPGTGGRNTEAFF. The CDR3 DNA is TGTGCCAGCCCAGGGACAGGGGGCCGGAACACTGAAGCTTTCTTT.

The V call is TRBV5-7, the J call TRBJ2-2; D remains ambiguous. TRBV5-7 is an ORF for which the function is uncertain. The CDR3 extends over 16 amino acids. V was pared by 4 bases and J by 1 base, with 14 bases between. CDR3 sequence reads: CASSPSGFRNTGELFF. In nucleotides, the CDR3 is TGTGCCAGCAGCCCCTCTGGCTTCAGGAACACCGGGGAGCTGTTTTTT.

The chain uses TRBV9 and TRBJ1-2; possibly TRBD1 for D (5 bases). This CDR3 spans 13 amino acids. V gave up 0 bases and J gave up 8 bases, with 11 bases separating them. CDR1 and CDR2 from the germline V gene are SGDLS and YYNGEE. CDR3 amino acids: CASSVAGIVGYTF. The CDR3 nucleotides read TGTGCCAGCAGCGTAGCAGGGATCGTCGGCTACACCTTC.

The gene calls are TRBV18 and TRBJ2-2; D may be TRBD2 (6 bases). CDR3 length equals 14 residues. Germline CDR1 reads KGHSH; CDR2 reads LQKENI. Trimming took 3 bases from V and 4 from J, leaving 9 bases between them. Written as DNA, the CDR3 is TGTGCCAGCTCACCCCAGCGGGCCACCGGGGAGCTGTTTTTT. This sequence encodes CASSPQRATGELFF.

The chain joins TRBV6-5 to TRBJ2-2; weak D call: TRBD2 (5 bases). Germline V gene sequence: CDR1 MNHEY, CDR2 SVGAGI. The germline V and J ends were trimmed by 2 bases and 8 bases, with 6 bases remaining between them. CDR3 length: 12 amino acids. The CDR3, as DNA: TGTGCCAGCAGTTACCGACTAGGGGAGCTGTTTTTT. Residues: CASSYRLGELFF.

The CDR3 sequence is CASSYGGSGGAETQYF. The CDR3 bases are TGTGCCAGCAGTTACGGGGGTAGCGGGGGCGCGGAGACCCAGTACTTC. The chain recombines TRBV6-6 with TRBJ2-5, with 9 nucleotides matching TRBD2. With 2 bases clipped from V and 5 bases from J, the junction kept 9 bases outside the gene matches. The length of the CDR3 is 16 residues. Germline V gene sequence: CDR1 MNHNY, CDR2 SVGAGI (reference sequence).

This clone appeared a few times. The chain links TRBV27 to TRBJ2-3; D is undetermined. The CDR3 is made up of 14 amino acids. Per germline, CDR1 MNHEY and CDR2 SMNVEV (reference sequence). V was trimmed by 3 bases and J by 5 bases, leaving 12 bases between them. Here the CDR3 reads CASSFRKVGDTQYF. The CDR3 nucleotides are TGTGCCAGCAGTTTCCGGAAGGTTGGAGATACGCAGTATTTT.

The V call is TRBV9, the J call TRBJ2-1; 9 positions match TRBD2. Trimming removed 2 bases from V and 4 bases from J; junction bases left unmatched: 1. CDR3 size: 14 residues. Looked up from germline, CDR1 is SGDLS and CDR2 is YYNGEE. CDR3 sequence (DNA): TGTGCCAGCAGCGTCCTAGCGGGGTACAATGAGCAGTTCTTC. Its protein product is CASSVLAGYNEQFF.

The chain has TRBV9 and TRBJ1-2, with a possible D match to TRBD1 (6 bases). The ends were cut back, 2 bases at V and 7 bases at J, with 18 bases in the middle. CDR1 is SGDLS, CDR2 YYNGEE, per germline. The CDR3 totals 15 residues. The CDR3 DNA reads TGTGCCAGCAGCGTGGTGATGGGGGCCGGTGGTGGCTACACCTTC. Its translation is CASSVVMGAGGGYTF.